The text below deals with one TCR beta chain. The antigen remains unidentified. Here immunoSEQ multiplex PCR was the method, and the copy in TCRdb shows in-frame clones only, minus some. Among about 82,000 clones listed, about 87% were seen once. The germline gives CDR1 SGHRS, CDR2 YFSETQ. This CDR3 contains 21 residues. Germline trimming cut 4 bases from V and 0 bases from J; bases unmatched to any gene: 21. The data derive from a study of glioma-infiltrating T cells after dendritic cell vaccination. Regarding the study as a whole: Only a small number of patients had complete blood and tumor samples. TCR clonality showed no direct relationship with survival. Estimated pretreatment TIL content predicted outcome after dendritic cell vaccination.

This chain joins TRBV5-1 and TRBJ2-5, with 10 bases lining up with TRBD1. Source: blood, taken before dendritic cell vaccination. This receptor was taken from a human donor with glioblastoma. This chain's CDR3 is CASSKGTGVSSGNRYQETQYF. In DNA form, the CDR3 reads TGCGCCAGCAGCAAGGGGACAGGGGTATCGAGCGGGAACCGGTACCAAGAGACCCAGTACTTC.